One and the same sample provided the 29 T cell receptor beta chains below, sequenced in a study of response to subunit inactivated influenza vaccine. TCRdb reprocessed the RT-PCR reads with MiXCR, giving one entry per CDR3 protein. Altogether roughly 700,000 distinct CDR3 sequences are present, 14% being singletons, with the ten largest covering 6% to 7%. The specimen was PBMCs from blood, collected roughly 2 weeks before vaccination. Receptors originate from a middle-aged man who received an inactivated influenza vaccine.

In the case of this clonotype: The conserved final phenylalanine or tryptophan is absent from the CDR3, which likely points to a read error. It is unclear where the CDR3 begins or ends on the DNA, so no DNA is shown, and the CDR3 is as TCRdb lists it. The rearrangement uses TRBV2 and TRBJ2-7; TRBD1 is taken as the D call from the table, unchecked against the DNA. The CDR3 totals 12 residues, both ends included. In germline, CDR1 is SNHLY, CDR2 FYNNEI. CDR3 region: CASSPEGRRPGI.

This clonotype showed up just a few times. The chain joins TRBV27 to TRBJ2-2; D is uncertain. Trimming shortened V by 5 bases and J by 4 bases, and 14 bases separated the two germline ends. Germline loops: CDR1 MNHEY, CDR2 SMNVEV (reference sequence). The CDR3 length is 15 residues. CDR3 loop: CASSPYLGGTGELFF. As DNA, the CDR3 is TGTGCCAGCAGTCCCTACCTTGGCGGCACCGGGGAGCTGTTTTTT.

This CDR3 is CASSPGPSKAGNTIYF. The DNA of the CDR3 is TGTGCCAGCAGCCCGGGTCCCTCGAAAGCTGGAAACACCATATATTTT. The chain has TRBV6-8 and TRBJ1-3; D remains ambiguous. CDR1 MNHGY and CDR2 SAAAGT come from the germline V gene. This CDR3 is built from 16 residues. The ends were cut back, 6 bases at V and 2 bases at J, with 17 bases in the middle.

In this sample, this clonotype turned up a few times. CDR3 nucleotides: TGTGCCAGCAGCGTAGATGACAGGGCAGCTAACTATGGCTACACCTTC. This encodes CASSVDDRAANYGYTF. V is TRBV9 and J is TRBJ1-2, with TRBD1 identical over 7 bases. V shed 0 bases and J 0 bases; nucleotides not matched to a gene: 5. This CDR3 has 16 residues. Germline V gene sequence: CDR1 SGDLS, CDR2 YYNGEE.

CDR3 protein: CASSLSSGRYNEQFF. CDR3 nucleotides: TGTGCCAGCAGTTTATCTAGCGGGAGGTACAATGAGCAGTTCTTC. The genes are TRBV27 and TRBJ2-1; 10 positions agree with TRBD2. Germline V gene sequence: CDR1 MNHEY, CDR2 SMNVEV (reference sequence). Unmatched junction bases numbered 0, after V lost 0 bases and J lost 4 bases. The CDR3 has 15 residues.

This clonotype was detected only a few times. The chain uses TRBV3-1 and TRBJ2-1; 9 positions match TRBD2. The CDR3 spans 17 residues. Germline-derived CDR1 and CDR2 are LGHDT and YNNKEL (reference sequence). The V segment lost 1 base and the J segment 2 bases; nucleotides outside the gene matches: 6. The CDR3 DNA reads TGTGCCAGCAGCCAAGGCCTAGCGGGGCGGCCCTACAATGAGCAGTTCTTC. Translation: CASSQGLAGRPYNEQFF.

This clonotype was found a few times. V is TRBV20-1 and J is TRBJ2-3; D is uncertain. The ends were cut back, 0 bases at V and 7 bases at J, with 14 bases in the middle. Germline lookup yields CDR1 DFQATT and CDR2 SNEGSKA (reference sequence). The CDR3 length is 14 residues. The CDR3 reads CSARDLVFPHTQYF. DNA of the CDR3: TGCAGTGCTAGAGACCTAGTTTTCCCGCATACGCAGTATTTT.

This clonotype was observed many times. The chain is built from TRBV29-1 and TRBJ2-6; D gene uncertain. Per germline, CDR1 SQVTM and CDR2 ANQGSEA. The CDR3 has 14 residues. V lost 3 bases and J lost 0, with 6 bases in between. As DNA, the CDR3 is TGCAGCGTTGACGGTAGCTCTGGGGCCAACGTCCTGACTTTC. It translates to CSVDGSSGANVLTF. Complete variable domain (other parts from reference TRBV29-1 and TRBJ2-6): SAVISQKPSRDICQRGTSLTIQCQVDSQVTMMFWYRQQPGQSLTLIATANQGSEATYESGFVIDKFPISRPNLTFSTLTVSNMSPEDSSIYLCSVDGSSGANVLTFGAGSRLTVL.

The chain combines TRBV3-1 with TRBJ1-6; possible D gene TRBD1, 6 bases. The V and J ends lost 5 bases and 7 bases respectively, with 12 bases between them. The CDR3 has 14 residues. The germline gives CDR1 LGHDT, CDR2 YNNKEL (reference sequence). CDR3 amino acids: CASSELQGNSPLHF. CDR3 DNA sequence: TGTGCCAGCAGCGAACTACAGGGAAATTCACCCCTCCACTTT. Full variable domain (rest looked up from reference TRBV3-1 and TRBJ1-6): DTAVSQTPKYLVTQMGNDKSIKCEQNLGHDTMYWYKQDSKKFLKIMFSYNNKELIINETVPNRFSPKSPDKAHLNLHINSLELGDSAVYFCASSELQGNSPLHFGNGTRLTVT.

This clonotype was counted only a few times. V and J are TRBV30 and TRBJ2-1, with 9 bases matching TRBD1. In germline, CDR1 is GTSNPN, CDR2 SVGIG (reference sequence). V was pared by 1 base and J by 5 bases, with 6 bases of the junction left unmatched. The CDR3 is 15 residues long. CDR3 in amino acids: CAWSAGQGLDNEQFF. The DNA for the CDR3 is TGTGCCTGGAGTGCGGGACAGGGACTGGACAATGAGCAGTTCTTC.

CDR3 sequence: CASSPLDRGRYNEQFF. DNA for the CDR3: TGCGCCAGCAGCCCGCTGGACAGGGGAAGATACAATGAGCAGTTCTTC. This chain uses TRBV4-1 with TRBJ2-1, with TRBD1 identical over 9 bases. The germline CDR1 and CDR2 sequences are MGHRA and YSYEKL. V shed 4 bases, J shed 4 bases, and the junction held 8 bases outside the gene matches. The CDR3 totals 16 residues.

This clonotype was seen only a few times. The chain has TRBV10-3 and TRBJ2-7; 7 positions match TRBD1. Germline V gene sequence: CDR1 ENHRY, CDR2 SYGVKD. The V segment lost 2 bases and the J segment 4 bases; nucleotides outside the gene matches: 8. CDR3 length: 15 residues. The CDR3 DNA reads TGTGCCATCAGTGAGCTGGGGGACAGCGGATACGAGCAGTACTTC. As protein: CAISELGDSGYEQYF.

V gene TRBV7-9 combines with J gene TRBJ2-1, with 10 bases matching TRBD1. V shed 5 bases and J 8 bases; nucleotides not matched to a gene: 9. The germline CDR1 and CDR2 sequences are SEHNR and FQNEAQ (reference sequence). The CDR3 runs to 15 residues. CDR3 coding DNA: TGTGCCAGCAGCCACCGGGACAGGGGTGTCGATGAGCAGTTCTTC. Protein: CASSHRDRGVDEQFF.

This clonotype was picked up a small number of times. V is TRBV5-1 and J is TRBJ2-5; tentatively, D is TRBD2 (6 bases). Trimming took off 1 base at V and 5 bases at J, with 15 bases between the two ends. The germline CDR1 and CDR2 sequences are SGHRS and YFSETQ. This CDR3 is built from 15 residues. Here the CDR3 reads CASSLSSGRGETQYF. The CDR3 bases are TGCGCCAGCAGCTTGTCAAGCGGCCGGGGGGAGACCCAGTACTTC. The whole variable domain, remainder taken from reference TRBV5-1 and TRBJ2-5, is KAGVTQTPRYLIKTRGQQVTLSCSPISGHRSVSWYQQTPGQGLQFLFEYFSETQRNKGNFPGRFSGRQFSNSRSEMNVSTLELGDSALYLCASSLSSGRGETQYFGPGTRLLVL.

This clonotype occurred many times. This chain uses TRBV29-1 with TRBJ1-1; TRBD1 matches at 8 bases. Germline trimming cut 2 bases from V and 5 bases from J; bases unmatched to any gene: 4. Germline V gives CDR1 SQVTM, CDR2 ANQGSEA. CDR3 length equals 13 residues. As DNA, the CDR3 is TGCAGCGTTGAATGGACAGGGAGGACTGAAGCTTTCTTT. Protein: CSVEWTGRTEAFF. The whole variable domain, remainder taken from reference TRBV29-1 and TRBJ1-1, is SAVISQKPSRDICQRGTSLTIQCQVDSQVTMMFWYRQQPGQSLTLIATANQGSEATYESGFVIDKFPISRPNLTFSTLTVSNMSPEDSSIYLCSVEWTGRTEAFFGQGTRLTVV.

This clonotype was recorded a few times. This chain connects TRBV20-1 to TRBJ2-7, with D possibly called TRBD1 or TRBD2 (6 bases each). V lost 6 bases and J 2 bases, leaving 17 bases between the germline ends. The CDR3 totals 14 residues. Germline V lookup: CDR1 DFQATT, CDR2 SNEGSKA (reference sequence). Here the CDR3 reads CSAPAGHRPYEQYF. The CDR3 DNA follows: TGCAGTGCGCCGGCGGGACATCGGCCCTACGAGCAGTACTTC.

The rearrangement joins TRBV5-6 to TRBJ1-2; possible D gene TRBD1, 6 bases. CDR1 is SGHDT and CDR2 is YYEEEE in the germline V gene. The CDR3 is 14 residues long. Trimming cost V 1 base and J 2 bases, with 9 bases left between them. Written as DNA, the CDR3 is TGTGCCAGCAGCTTGTGGCAGGGGAACTATGGCTACACCTTC. This sequence encodes CASSLWQGNYGYTF.

V is TRBV4-3 and J is TRBJ2-2, with D perhaps TRBD1 or TRBD2 (6 bases each). Germline CDR1 reads LGHNA; CDR2 reads YSLEER. Trimming stripped 0 bases from V and 8 bases from J, with 13 bases between. There are 15 residues in the CDR3. CDR3 sequence: CASSQDFRGQGELFF. CDR3 sequence (DNA): TGCGCCAGCAGCCAAGATTTCCGGGGGCAGGGGGAGCTGTTTTTT.

CDR3 sequence (DNA): TGTGCCAGCAGGAGGTTCCGGGGGAGCAGGCCAGATACGCAGTATTTT. Its protein is CASRRFRGSRPDTQYF. The chain is built from TRBV11-2 and TRBJ2-3; the D gene is possibly TRBD2 (6 bases). V dropped 6 bases and J dropped 4 bases, with 20 bases sitting between them. The germline CDR1 and CDR2 sequences are SGHAT and FQNNGV. This CDR3 has 16 amino acids.

This clonotype has a handful of counts. This chain joins TRBV3-1 and TRBJ2-1, with D unclear. The CDR3 is 14 residues long. The V gene's germline CDR1 is LGHDT and CDR2 YNNKEL (reference sequence). V dropped 10 bases and J dropped 3 bases, with 16 bases sitting between them. This CDR3 reads CATQRGPNYNEQFF. In DNA, the CDR3 is TGTGCCACCCAAAGAGGCCCAAACTACAATGAGCAGTTCTTC.

This clonotype was picked up many times. This rearrangement joins TRBV29-1 to TRBJ1-1; no clear D gene. Germline-derived CDR1 and CDR2 are SQVTM and ANQGSEA. CDR3 size: 11 residues. Trimming stripped 4 bases from V and 0 bases from J, with 3 bases between. For the CDR3, the DNA is TGCAGCGTTGTCGTGAACACTGAAGCTTTCTTT. It encodes CSVVVNTEAFF. Together with reference TRBV29-1 and TRBJ1-1, the CDR3 gives the full variable domain: SAVISQKPSRDICQRGTSLTIQCQVDSQVTMMFWYRQQPGQSLTLIATANQGSEATYESGFVIDKFPISRPNLTFSTLTVSNMSPEDSSIYLCSVVVNTEAFFGQGTRLTVV.

This chain connects TRBV7-9 to TRBJ2-3; a possible D gene is TRBD2 (7 bases). The CDR3 is 16 residues long. Germline V gene data show CDR1 as SEHNR and CDR2 as FQNEAQ (reference sequence). The ends were cut back, 2 bases at V and 4 bases at J, with 16 bases in the middle. CDR3 in DNA: TGTGCCAGCAGCTTACAGGTGGGGGGGCGCCCAGATACGCAGTATTTT. As protein: CASSLQVGGRPDTQYF.

This clonotype has a count of ten or more. In nucleotides, the CDR3 is TGTGCCAGCAGTCCCCGGGGACAGGGGGCGTTTATCGAAGCTTTCTTT. Translation gives CASSPRGQGAFIEAFF. This chain uses TRBV12-3 or TRBV12-4 with TRBJ1-1; 12 nucleotides agree with TRBD1. The ends lost 5 bases at V and 8 bases at J; junction bases unmatched: 12. This CDR3 is 16 amino acids long.

This clonotype has just a few counts. The chain combines TRBV5-1 with TRBJ1-4; D is possibly TRBD1 (6 bases). V lost 4 bases, J lost 10 bases, and 26 bases lay in between. The CDR3 spans 17 residues. Germline V gives CDR1 SGHRS, CDR2 YFSETQ. This chain's CDR3 is CASSRSNRDTQGGKLFF. For the CDR3, the DNA is TGCGCCAGCAGCAGATCTAACCGGGACACCCAAGGGGGAAAACTGTTTTTT.

This chain's CDR3 is CASSSYRGAWDGYTF. The CDR3 bases are TGTGCCAGCAGTTCGTACAGGGGGGCATGGGATGGCTACACCTTC. The rearrangement joins TRBV27 to TRBJ1-2, with TRBD1 identical over 8 bases. The CDR3 extends over 15 amino acids. Unmatched junction bases numbered 10, after V lost 4 bases and J lost 6 bases. CDR1 is MNHEY, CDR2 SMNVEV, per germline (reference sequence).

This clonotype turned up a few times. This chain links TRBV20-1 with TRBJ1-2; 7 bases map to TRBD1. This CDR3 has 17 amino acids. Trimming took 5 bases from V and 4 from J; bases not matched to a gene: 19. Looked up from germline, CDR1 is DFQATT and CDR2 is SNEGSKA (reference sequence). This CDR3 is CSAPTDLRQGVSYGYTF. The DNA of the CDR3 is TGCAGTGCTCCTACAGACCTAAGACAGGGTGTATCCTATGGCTACACCTTC.

The chain uses TRBV10-3 and TRBJ1-6, with 8 positions matching TRBD1. Germline V gene lookup returns CDR1 ENHRY and CDR2 SYGVKD. Germline trimming cut 6 bases from V and 7 bases from J; bases unmatched to any gene: 8. The CDR3 is 15 amino acids. CDR3 DNA sequence: TGTGCCATCAGGAGACAGGGGTCGGGAAATTCACCCCTCCACTTT. It yields the protein CAIRRQGSGNSPLHF.

CDR3 DNA sequence: TGCAGCGCCAGGGGGTACACAAGGACTGAAGCTTTCTTT. Residues: CSARGYTRTEAFF. J is TRBJ1-1 and V is TRBV29-1; 7 bases match TRBD1. V lost 7 bases and J lost 5; bases outside the gene matches: 10. The CDR3 consists of 13 residues. Germline lookup yields CDR1 SQVTM and CDR2 ANQGSEA.

The rearrangement links TRBV11-2 to TRBJ2-2, with D unclear. The V gene's germline CDR1 is SGHAT and CDR2 FQNNGV. The CDR3 is 15 amino acids. Trimming pared 1 base from V and 6 bases from J, leaving 12 bases between. CDR3 sequence reads: CASSLGPTRAGELFF. The DNA for the CDR3 is TGTGCCAGCAGCTTAGGCCCCACCCGGGCCGGGGAGCTGTTTTTT.